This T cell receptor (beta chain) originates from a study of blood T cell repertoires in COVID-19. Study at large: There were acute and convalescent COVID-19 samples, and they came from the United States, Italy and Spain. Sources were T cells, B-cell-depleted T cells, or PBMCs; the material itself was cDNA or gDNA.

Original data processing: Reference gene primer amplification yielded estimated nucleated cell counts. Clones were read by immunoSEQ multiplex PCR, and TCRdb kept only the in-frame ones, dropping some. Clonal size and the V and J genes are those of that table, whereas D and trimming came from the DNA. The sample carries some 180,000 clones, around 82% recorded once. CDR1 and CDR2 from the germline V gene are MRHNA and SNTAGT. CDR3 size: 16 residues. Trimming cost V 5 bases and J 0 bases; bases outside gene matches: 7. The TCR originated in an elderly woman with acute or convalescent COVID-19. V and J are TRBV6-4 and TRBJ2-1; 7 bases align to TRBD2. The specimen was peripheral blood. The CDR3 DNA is TGTGCCAGCAGTCGCCTAGCGGCGAGCTCCTACAATGAGCAGTTCTTC. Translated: CASSRLAASSYNEQFF.